This is a list of T cell receptor beta chains from one sample in a study of blood T cell repertoires in COVID-19. Here immunoSEQ multiplex PCR was the method, and the copy in TCRdb shows in-frame clones only, minus some. The sample shows roughly 400,000 clones, roughly 87% of them seen only once. Input material: PBMCs or T cells enriched from blood (not recorded which). The source is a man aged 18 to 35 who had recovered from COVID-19. CDR3s include the opening cysteine and the closing phenylalanine or tryptophan. A D gene is named only where the DNA matches it firmly. Only some rows state a clone size, as once, few, many or a class for expanded clones.

size: NA
length: 13
D: NA
J: TRBJ1-6
V: TRBV6-5
DNA: TGTGCCAGCAGTCCAGGGGTGAAATCACCCCTCCACTTT
CDR3: CASSPGVKSPLHF

size: NA
length: 14
D: NA
J: TRBJ2-3
V: TRBV5-1
DNA: TGCGCCAGCAGCTTGGCCTCGGGGGCAGATACGCAGTATTTT
CDR3: CASSLASGADTQYF

size: once
length: 13
D: NA
J: TRBJ1-3
V: TRBV12-3/TRBV12-4
DNA: TGTGCCAGCAGTTTTAGCTCTGGAAACACCATATATTTT
CDR3: CASSFSSGNTIYF

size: NA
length: 13
D: TRBD1
J: TRBJ2-1
V: TRBV18
DNA: TGTGCCAGCTCATTGGACAGGTCGGGTGAGCAGTTCTTC
CDR3: CASSLDRSGEQFF

size: few
length: 16
D: TRBD1
J: TRBJ1-3
V: TRBV5-1
DNA: TGCGCCAGCAGCTTGGCCGGGACAGGGTTCGGAAACACCATATATTTT
CDR3: CASSLAGTGFGNTIYF

size: NA
length: 15
D: NA
J: TRBJ2-5
V: TRBV15
DNA: TGTGCCACCAGCAGAGATTTCGGAGGAGAAGAGACCCAGTACTTC
CDR3: CATSRDFGGEETQYF

size: NA
length: 16
D: NA
J: TRBJ1-2
V: TRBV9
DNA: TGTGCCAGCAGCAAAGCCGGGACACCTGAGGGGGATGGCTACACCTTC
CDR3: CASSKAGTPEGDGYTF

size: once
length: 13
D: NA
J: TRBJ1-1
V: TRBV7-9
DNA: TGTGCCAGCAGCTTTGGTGCAGCGACTGAAGCTTTCTTT
CDR3: CASSFGAATEAFF

size: NA
length: 14
D: NA
J: TRBJ1-1
V: TRBV7-2
DNA: TGTGCCAGCAGCCAACAATCGGGGGACACTGAAGCTTTCTTT
CDR3: CASSQQSGDTEAFF

size: NA
length: 15
D: NA
J: TRBJ2-5
V: TRBV7-7
DNA: TGTGCCAGCAGCCCGGGAGCAGTCTCCCAAGAGACCCAGTACTTC
CDR3: CASSPGAVSQETQYF

size: NA
length: 17
D: TRBD1
J: TRBJ2-2
V: TRBV5-1
DNA: TGCGCCAGCAGCTGGGGCTGGGGACAGGGAGACACCGGGGAGCTGTTTTTT
CDR3: CASSWGWGQGDTGELFF

size: once
length: 14
D: NA
J: TRBJ1-4
V: TRBV6-5
DNA: TGTGCCAGCCATACAACAGGGCGGATTGAAAAACTGTTTTTT
CDR3: CASHTTGRIEKLFF

size: NA
length: 16
D: TRBD1
J: TRBJ1-1
V: TRBV11-1
DNA: TGTGCCAGCAGCCTCGGGACAGGGAATATGAACACTGAAGCTTTCTTT
CDR3: CASSLGTGNMNTEAFF

size: NA
length: 15
D: TRBD2
J: TRBJ2-7
V: TRBV3-1/TRBV3-2
DNA: TGTGCCAGCGGGTTGTTAGCGGGGCATGTCTACGAGCAGTACTTC
CDR3: CASGLLAGHVYEQYF

size: NA
length: 14
D: TRBD1
J: TRBJ1-2
V: TRBV15
DNA: TGTGCCACCAGCAGAGAACAGGGGCTCTATGGCTACACCTTC
CDR3: CATSREQGLYGYTF

size: NA
length: 19
D: TRBD1
J: TRBJ1-5
V: TRBV20-1
DNA: TGCAGTGCTAGTCCAACGTGGGTGGACCGACAGGGGAGGAGGCAGCCCCAGCATTTT
CDR3: CSASPTWVDRQGRRQPQHF

size: NA
length: 15
D: NA
J: TRBJ2-7
V: TRBV30
DNA: TGTGCCTGGAGTGTACAGAGGGGGAGAGTTAGCGAGCAGTACTTC
CDR3: CAWSVQRGRVSEQYF

size: NA
length: 14
D: TRBD1
J: TRBJ1-3
V: TRBV28
DNA: TGTGCCAGCGCAGGAGGACAGGGAGGAAACACCATATATTTT
CDR3: CASAGGQGGNTIYF

size: NA
length: 11
D: NA
J: TRBJ2-5
V: TRBV18
DNA: TGTGCCAGCTCAGCAGGAGAGACCCAGTACTTC
CDR3: CASSAGETQYF

size: few
length: 14
D: TRBD1
J: TRBJ1-5
V: TRBV7-6
DNA: TGTGCCAGCAGCTACACAGGGGGCGGACAGCCCCAGCATTTT
CDR3: CASSYTGGGQPQHF

size: NA
length: 16
D: TRBD1
J: TRBJ1-5
V: TRBV10-3
DNA: TGTGCCACCGACAGGGAGAGAAGTTATAGCAATCAGCCCCAGCATTTT
CDR3: CATDRERSYSNQPQHF

size: NA
length: 14
D: NA
J: TRBJ2-5
V: TRBV11-2
DNA: TGTGCCAGCAGCTCTGGGACTCCTCGAGAGACCCAGTACTTC
CDR3: CASSSGTPRETQYF

size: few
length: 11
D: NA
J: TRBJ1-2
V: TRBV13
DNA: TGTGCCAGCAGCCCAGGGGAGGGCTACACCTTC
CDR3: CASSPGEGYTF

size: once
length: 12
D: NA
J: TRBJ1-1
V: TRBV2
DNA: TGTGCCAGCAGTCTGGAGGGCACTGAAGCTTTCTTT
CDR3: CASSLEGTEAFF

size: NA
length: 17
D: TRBD1
J: TRBJ2-7
V: TRBV9
DNA: TGTGCCAGCAGCGTAGGGGGACAGGGAAGCCCAGGCTACGAGCAGTACTTC
CDR3: CASSVGGQGSPGYEQYF

size: NA
length: 13
D: TRBD1
J: TRBJ2-1
V: TRBV28
DNA: TGTGCCAGCAGTCCCCGGGACAGTAATGAGCAGTTCTTC
CDR3: CASSPRDSNEQFF

size: NA
length: 15
D: NA
J: TRBJ2-7
V: TRBV28
DNA: TGTGCCAGCAGTTTGTCAGAGGGATTCTCCTACGAGCAGTACTTC
CDR3: CASSLSEGFSYEQYF

size: NA
length: 13
D: NA
J: TRBJ1-5
V: TRBV4-1
DNA: TGCGCCAGCAGCCAACAGGAAAATCAGCCCCAGCATTTT
CDR3: CASSQQENQPQHF

size: NA
length: 13
D: NA
J: TRBJ2-7
V: TRBV12-3/TRBV12-4
DNA: TGTGCCAGCAGTTTAAGCGGTTCGGGCGAGCAGTACTTC
CDR3: CASSLSGSGEQYF

size: NA
length: 13
D: NA
J: TRBJ2-7
V: TRBV12-3/TRBV12-4
DNA: TGTGCCAGCAGTCCCGGGATCTCCTACGAGCAGTACTTC
CDR3: CASSPGISYEQYF

size: NA
length: 14
D: NA
J: TRBJ2-2
V: TRBV19
DNA: TGTGCCAGTAGTACTCAGGGTTGGACCGGGGAGCTGTTTTTT
CDR3: CASSTQGWTGELFF

size: NA
length: 14
D: TRBD1
J: TRBJ1-1
V: TRBV18
DNA: TGTGCCAGCTCACGAGGACAGGGCGACACTGAAGCTTTCTTT
CDR3: CASSRGQGDTEAFF

size: NA
length: 15
D: NA
J: TRBJ1-5
V: TRBV7-2
DNA: TGTGCCAGCAGTCGCCAGGGGCGAAGCAATCAGCCCCAGCATTTT
CDR3: CASSRQGRSNQPQHF

size: NA
length: 15
D: NA
J: TRBJ1-1
V: TRBV27
DNA: TGTGCCAGCAGTTTCACGACAGCCATGAACACTGAAGCTTTCTTT
CDR3: CASSFTTAMNTEAFF

size: once
length: 13
D: NA
J: TRBJ2-1
V: TRBV1
DNA: TGCACCAGCAGCCATGACTTAGTGGGTGAGCAGTTCTTC
CDR3: CTSSHDLVGEQFF

size: NA
length: 11
D: TRBD1
J: TRBJ1-2
V: TRBV20-1
DNA: TGCAGTGCTACTGGGACAGATGGCTACACCTTC
CDR3: CSATGTDGYTF

size: NA
length: 14
D: TRBD1
J: TRBJ2-7
V: TRBV9
DNA: TGTGCCAGCAGCGACCGGACAGGGAGTGAGGTGCAGTACTTC
CDR3: CASSDRTGSEVQYF

size: NA
length: 15
D: TRBD1
J: TRBJ2-1
V: TRBV27
DNA: TGTGCCAGCAGACCGGAACCGGGACAGAAAAATGAGCAGTTCTTC
CDR3: CASRPEPGQKNEQFF

size: NA
length: 16
D: TRBD2
J: TRBJ2-1
V: TRBV15
DNA: TGTGCCACCAGGGGACTAGCGGATCGAAATTACAATGAGCAGTTCTTC
CDR3: CATRGLADRNYNEQFF

size: NA
length: 17
D: TRBD1
J: TRBJ1-5
V: TRBV2
DNA: TGTGCCAGCACAGATCCCTCGGACAGGAGGACCAATCAGCCCCAGCATTTT
CDR3: CASTDPSDRRTNQPQHF

size: NA
length: 15
D: TRBD1
J: TRBJ1-1
V: TRBV5-1
DNA: TGCGCCAGCAGCAAAAGAGGGGACAGAAACACTGAAGCTTTCTTT
CDR3: CASSKRGDRNTEAFF

size: once
length: 18
D: NA
J: TRBJ1-3
V: TRBV7-9
DNA: TGTGCCAGCAGCTTACTCGGTTCCTTGGGGAGCTCTGGAAACACCATATATTTT
CDR3: CASSLLGSLGSSGNTIYF

size: NA
length: 12
D: NA
J: TRBJ1-1
V: TRBV11-1
DNA: TGTGCCAGCAGCTTAGCCGGGGATGAAGCTTTCTTT
CDR3: CASSLAGDEAFF

size: NA
length: 14
D: NA
J: TRBJ1-2
V: TRBV7-9
DNA: TGTGCCAGCAGCTTAGCGACAGACGCTATCGGCTACACCTTC
CDR3: CASSLATDAIGYTF

size: NA
length: 17
D: TRBD1
J: TRBJ1-1
V: TRBV7-6
DNA: TGTGCCAGCAGCTTCCCGGGACAGGGGGCTGTGAACACTGAAGCTTTCTTT
CDR3: CASSFPGQGAVNTEAFF

size: once
length: 13
D: TRBD1
J: TRBJ1-6
V: TRBV2
DNA: TGTGCCAGCAGTGATAGGGGGCAGTCACCCCTCCACTTT
CDR3: CASSDRGQSPLHF

size: NA
length: 14
D: TRBD2
J: TRBJ2-7
V: TRBV9
DNA: TGTGCCAGCAGCGTAGGTAGCGGGAGCTACGAGCAGTACTTC
CDR3: CASSVGSGSYEQYF

size: NA
length: 16
D: TRBD1
J: TRBJ2-4
V: TRBV27
DNA: TGTGCCAGCAGTCTACTGGACAGGGGGAGCAAAAACATTCAGTACTTC
CDR3: CASSLLDRGSKNIQYF

size: NA
length: 11
D: NA
J: TRBJ1-2
V: TRBV19
DNA: TGTGCCACGTCGCGGAACTATGGCTACACCTTC
CDR3: CATSRNYGYTF

size: NA
length: 14
D: TRBD2
J: TRBJ2-3
V: TRBV6-2/TRBV6-3
DNA: TGTGCCAGCAGCTATAGCGGGACCACAGATACGCAGTATTTT
CDR3: CASSYSGTTDTQYF

size: NA
length: 13
D: NA
J: TRBJ1-5
V: TRBV23-1
DNA: TGCGCCAGCAGTCAATGGGAGGGGCAGCCCCAGCATTTT
CDR3: CASSQWEGQPQHF

size: NA
length: 13
D: NA
J: TRBJ2-5
V: TRBV7-2
DNA: TGTGCCAGCAGCTTAGGATCGCGGGAGACCCAGTACTTC
CDR3: CASSLGSRETQYF

size: NA
length: 15
D: NA
J: TRBJ1-6
V: TRBV19
DNA: TGTGCCAGTAGTATCGGGGTCGTAATTAAGTCACCCCTCCACTTT
CDR3: CASSIGVVIKSPLHF

size: NA
length: 15
D: NA
J: TRBJ1-6
V: TRBV5-1
DNA: TGCGCCAGCAGCTTGGGAGGAATGAAGTATTCACCCCTCCACTTT
CDR3: CASSLGGMKYSPLHF

size: NA
length: 12
D: NA
J: TRBJ2-1
V: TRBV28
DNA: TGCGTCATCGGGACAAGGTTGAATGAGCAGTTCTTC
CDR3: CVIGTRLNEQFF

size: NA
length: 12
D: NA
J: TRBJ2-3
V: TRBV7-9
DNA: TGTGCCAGCAGCTTTGAAACCGGTACGCAGTATTTT
CDR3: CASSFETGTQYF

size: few
length: 14
D: NA
J: TRBJ2-7
V: TRBV7-2
DNA: TGTGCCAGCAGCTTAGTCGGACTCAAAGAAGAGCAGTACTTC
CDR3: CASSLVGLKEEQYF

size: NA
length: 15
D: NA
J: TRBJ2-1
V: TRBV3-1/TRBV3-2
DNA: TGTGCCAGCAGCCAAGACCTACTAAAGTACAATGAGCAGTTCTTC
CDR3: CASSQDLLKYNEQFF